These 28 T cell receptor beta chains came from one sample sequenced in a study of blood T cell repertoires in COVID-19. Here immunoSEQ multiplex PCR was the method, and the copy in TCRdb shows in-frame clones only, minus some. This table holds 140,000 or so clones, approximately 89% found once. Sequenced sample: peripheral blood. The receptor source for this set is a human donor in a cohort sampled during active COVID-19.

This clone was recorded only once. This chain connects TRBV9 to TRBJ2-5; D may be TRBD1 (7 bases). The CDR3 consists of 16 residues. V was pared by 0 bases and J by 0 bases, with 12 bases between. Germline V gives CDR1 SGDLS, CDR2 YYNGEE. Written as DNA, the CDR3 is TGTGCCAGCAGCGTAGAAGGGGGCGGGGACCAAGAGACCCAGTACTTC. Amino acids: CASSVEGGGDQETQYF.

This clone was picked up a small number of times. This chain connects TRBV4-1 to TRBJ2-2; 8 positions match TRBD1. V shed 1 base and J 6 bases; nucleotides not matched to a gene: 10. Germline V gene sequence: CDR1 MGHRA, CDR2 YSYEKL. The CDR3 spans 17 residues. The CDR3 here is CASSQVLGSTGAGELFF. The CDR3 nucleotides are TGCGCCAGCAGCCAAGTTCTTGGCTCGACAGGGGCCGGGGAGCTGTTTTTT.

The rearrangement uses TRBV5-1 and TRBJ1-5; 7 nucleotides agree with TRBD1. Germline V gene sequence: CDR1 SGHRS, CDR2 YFSETQ. The CDR3 runs 15 residues. The J segment lost 5 bases and the V segment lost 4 bases, leaving 9 bases of the junction unmatched. This CDR3 reads CASSPTDRDHQPQHF. The DNA for the CDR3 is TGCGCCAGCAGCCCCACAGACAGGGACCATCAGCCCCAGCATTTT.

The chain joins TRBV10-3 to TRBJ2-7; 11 bases fit TRBD1. The CDR3 consists of 12 residues. Germline trimming cut 11 bases from V and 6 bases from J; bases unmatched to any gene: 6. CDR1 is ENHRY and CDR2 is SYGVKD in the germline V gene. The CDR3, as DNA: TGTGCCGCAGGACAGGGGGCGGTCGAGCAGTACTTC. This translates into CAAGQGAVEQYF.

The rearrangement links TRBV12-3 or TRBV12-4 to TRBJ2-3, with D unresolved. Trimming removed 4 bases from V and 3 bases from J, with 8 bases in between. The CDR3 covers 13 residues. As DNA, the CDR3 is TGTGCCAGCAGTTGGTTTCAGACAGATACGCAGTATTTT. Its translation: CASSWFQTDTQYF.

The CDR3 nucleotides are TGTGCCAGCAGCCCACAGGGCCCTAACACTGAAGCTTTCTTT. Translating it yields CASSPQGPNTEAFF. The V gene is TRBV7-3, the J gene TRBJ1-1; D may be TRBD1 (6 bases). V gave up 5 bases and J gave up 2 bases, with 12 bases separating them. The CDR3 covers 14 residues. CDR1 and CDR2 from the germline V gene are SGHTA and FQGTGA. Based on the CDR3 plus reference TRBV7-3 and TRBJ1-1, the full variable domain is GAGVSQTPSNKVTEKGKYVELRCDPISGHTALYWYRQSLGQGPEFLIYFQGTGAADDSGLPNDRFFAVRPEGSVSTLKIQRTERGDSAVYLCASSPQGPNTEAFFGQGTRLTVV.

The gene calls are TRBV6-5 and TRBJ1-5, with a possible D match to TRBD1 (6 bases). The CDR3 contains 15 residues. CDR1 MNHEY and CDR2 SVGAGI come from the germline V gene. V was cut by 4 bases and J by 5 bases, with 15 bases left in between. CDR3 protein: CASSSNREGHQPQHF. In DNA form, the CDR3 reads TGTGCCAGCAGTTCTAACAGGGAAGGTCATCAGCCCCAGCATTTT.

The gene calls are TRBV5-1 and TRBJ1-2; D possibly corresponds to TRBD1 (5 bases). Looked up from germline, CDR1 is SGHRS and CDR2 is YFSETQ. The CDR3 is 19 amino acids. The germline V and J ends were trimmed by 4 bases and 1 base, with 26 bases remaining between them. The CDR3 DNA is TGCGCCAGCAGCGCCCCATTGGGAAGGGGCCTAAGGGTTAACTATGGCTACACCTTC. Encoded protein: CASSAPLGRGLRVNYGYTF.

Written as DNA, the CDR3 is TGTGCCAGCAGCTGGGGGGGGACCCACGAGCAGTACTTC. This gives the protein CASSWGGTHEQYF. This chain connects TRBV9 to TRBJ2-7; TRBD2 aligns across 7 bases. In germline, CDR1 is SGDLS, CDR2 YYNGEE. This CDR3 comprises 13 residues. V was pared by 4 bases and J by 5 bases, with 6 bases of the junction left unmatched. The complete variable domain, with remaining parts taken from reference TRBV9 and TRBJ2-7, reads DSGVTQTPKHLITATGQRVTLRCSPRSGDLSVYWYQQSLDQGLQFLIQYYNGEERAKGNILERFSAQQFPDLHSELNLSSLELGDSALYFCASSWGGTHEQYFGPGTRLTVT.

This sequence joins TRBV9 and TRBJ2-3; 11 nucleotides agree with TRBD2. CDR1 is SGDLS and CDR2 is YYNGEE in the germline V gene. V lost 0 bases and J lost 2; bases outside the gene matches: 2. The CDR3 has 16 amino acids. CDR3 nucleotides: TGTGCCAGCAGCGTAGGGACTAGCGGGTACACAGATACGCAGTATTTT. Translation gives CASSVGTSGYTDTQYF.

The chain recombines TRBV19 with TRBJ2-5, with 9 bases that match TRBD1. The CDR3 is 15 residues long. V shed 6 bases, J shed 4 bases, and the junction held 9 bases outside the gene matches. Germline V lookup: CDR1 LNHDA, CDR2 SQIVND (reference sequence). CDR3: CASSSGTGFRETQYF. CDR3 coding DNA: TGTGCCAGTAGCTCCGGGACAGGGTTTCGAGAGACCCAGTACTTC.

CDR3 DNA: TGCGCCAGCAGCCAGAGGACTGGACAGTTGAATGAGCAGTTCTTC. It yields the protein CASSQRTGQLNEQFF. V and J are TRBV5-1 and TRBJ2-1; D might be TRBD1 (6 bases). Germline loops: CDR1 SGHRS, CDR2 YFSETQ. Trimming took 4 bases from V and 7 from J, leaving 18 bases between them. CDR3 length equals 15 residues.

The chain joins TRBV12-3 or TRBV12-4 to TRBJ1-1; perhaps TRBD1 as D (5 bases). V was trimmed by 3 bases and J by 5 bases, leaving 10 bases between them. CDR3 length: 13 amino acids. CDR3 in DNA: TGTGCCAGCAGTTTGGGGGGAGTAACTGAAGCTTTCTTT. This encodes CASSLGGVTEAFF.

This clone has just one count. The rearrangement joins TRBV6-5 to TRBJ1-5; no clear D. Per germline, CDR1 MNHEY and CDR2 SVGAGI. V shed 7 bases and J shed 0 bases, with 10 bases lying between them. The CDR3 sequence is 14 residues long. Here the CDR3 reads CASIRVGSNQPQHF. The CDR3 bases are TGTGCCAGCATACGGGTGGGTAGCAATCAGCCCCAGCATTTT.

The rearrangement joins TRBV7-3 to TRBJ1-1; 9 bases agree with TRBD1. Per germline, CDR1 SGHTA and CDR2 FQGTGA. V shed 5 bases and J 2 bases; nucleotides not matched to a gene: 3. This CDR3 comprises 14 residues. CDR3 region: CASSPGQGNTEAFF. The DNA for the CDR3 is TGTGCCAGCAGCCCGGGACAGGGAAACACTGAAGCTTTCTTT.

V and J are TRBV15 and TRBJ1-6; TRBD1 matches at 8 bases. The CDR3 sequence is 16 residues long. V trimming: 5 bases; J trimming: 7 bases; junction bases outside the gene matches: 10. Germline CDR1 and CDR2: LNHNV and YYDKDF (reference sequence). The CDR3 coding sequence is TGTGCCACCAGCGCAGGGGGCCCAATAAGGAATTCACCCCTCCACTTT. This encodes CATSAGGPIRNSPLHF.

The genes are TRBV7-2 and TRBJ1-2, with 8 bases lining up with TRBD1. This CDR3 region has 14 residues. The V gene's germline CDR1 is SGHTA and CDR2 FQGNSA. The V and J ends lost 1 base and 5 bases, in that order; junction bases with no gene match: 3. CDR3 protein: CASSLVDRVYGYTF. The CDR3, as DNA: TGTGCCAGCAGCTTAGTGGACAGGGTTTATGGCTACACCTTC.

As for this clone: Mismatch with germline at one junction end may stem from a read error. The rearrangement uses TRBV5-1 and TRBJ1-3; TRBD1 matches at 8 bases. Germline V gene lookup returns CDR1 SGHRS and CDR2 YFSETQ. This CDR3 is 14 amino acids long. The CDR3 DNA sequence: TGCGCCAGCAGCTTGGGAGGCGGGGCCGGGACAGGCTCGTTT. Residues: CASSLGGGAGTGSF.

This chain uses TRBV6-5 with TRBJ1-2, with D hard to call. This CDR3 spans 13 amino acids. Trimming left V 2 bases short and J 2 bases short, with 6 bases between. From germline, CDR1 is MNHEY and CDR2 SVGAGI. The DNA of the CDR3 is TGTGCCAGCAGTTACACCGAGAACTATGGCTACACCTTC. Translation: CASSYTENYGYTF.

This sequence joins TRBV7-3 and TRBJ1-1, with D possibly TRBD1 on 5 matching bases. Germline V gene data show CDR1 as SGHTA and CDR2 as FQGTGA. CDR3 size: 14 residues. The V end was cut by 3 bases, the J end by 0 bases, with 8 bases between. The CDR3 spells CASSFGGMNTEAFF. The CDR3 bases are TGTGCCAGCAGCTTCGGGGGGATGAACACTGAAGCTTTCTTT.

The V call is TRBV5-1, the J call TRBJ2-1, with D perhaps matching TRBD2 (7 bases). Per germline, CDR1 SGHRS and CDR2 YFSETQ. V lost 4 bases and J lost 5, with 10 bases in between. The CDR3 consists of 13 residues. The CDR3 here is CASSRGGNNEQFF. DNA of the CDR3: TGCGCCAGCAGCAGGGGGGGTAACAATGAGCAGTTCTTC.

This chain joins TRBV27 and TRBJ1-1; D perhaps matches TRBD1 (5 bases). The V end was cut by 4 bases, the J end by 4 bases, with 16 bases between. Germline V gene sequence: CDR1 MNHEY, CDR2 SMNVEV (reference sequence). CDR3 size: 15 residues. Here the CDR3 reads CASSSEGFWSTEAFF. In DNA, the CDR3 is TGTGCCAGCAGTTCGGAGGGGTTTTGGAGCACTGAAGCTTTCTTT.

This clone was counted a few times. The CDR3 is CASTSLGSNRGTIYF. The CDR3 DNA reads TGTGCCAGCACCTCTCTGGGTAGTAATCGGGGCACCATATATTTT. The chain joins TRBV27 to TRBJ1-3; D not resolved. Germline V gene lookup returns CDR1 MNHEY and CDR2 SMNVEV (reference sequence). Trimming left V 7 bases short and J 9 bases short, with 22 bases between. This CDR3 region has 15 residues.

The gene calls are TRBV10-3 and TRBJ2-2, with a weak D call TRBD1 (6 bases). Germline values: CDR1 ENHRY, CDR2 SYGVKD. V gave up 5 bases and J gave up 1 base, with 14 bases separating them. CDR3 length: 16 residues. The CDR3 sequence is CAISPTGTRNTGELFF. The CDR3 nucleotides read TGTGCCATCAGTCCCACCGGGACAAGGAACACCGGGGAGCTGTTTTTT.

The chain carries TRBV7-3 and TRBJ2-3; a weak D match, TRBD1 (6 bases). The CDR3 loop spans 16 amino acids. Deletions cut 8 bases from V and 0 bases from J, with 18 bases between. CDR1 SGHTA and CDR2 FQGTGA come from the germline V gene. CDR3 sequence (DNA): TGTGCCAGCGCCGGAAGGGGGATTTCTAGCACAGATACGCAGTATTTT. Translating it yields CASAGRGISSTDTQYF.

The chain combines TRBV28 with TRBJ2-5, with D possibly being TRBD1 (5 bases). Per the germline V gene, CDR1 is MDHEN and CDR2 is SYDVKM. This CDR3 is 12 amino acids long. Between the trimmed V and J ends, which lost 2 bases and 4 bases, there was a span of 5 bases. CDR3 nucleotides: TGTGCCAGCAGTTTAACAGGAGAGACCCAGTACTTC. Encoded protein: CASSLTGETQYF.

The sample holds one count of this clone. The chain combines TRBV11-2 with TRBJ2-1, with D maybe TRBD2 (7 bases). V was pared by 1 base and J by 8 bases, with 9 bases between. Germline V gene sequence: CDR1 SGHAT, CDR2 FQNNGV. There are 13 residues in the CDR3. The CDR3 is CASSLAGGDEQFF. The CDR3 DNA is TGTGCCAGCAGCTTAGCGGGGGGCGATGAGCAGTTCTTC.

This clone was recorded a few times. Other DNA sequences in this specimen translate into the identical CDR3. The chain combines TRBV7-2 with TRBJ1-1, with a possible D match to TRBD1 (6 bases). There are 13 residues in the CDR3. Germline CDR1 is SGHTA and CDR2 is FQGNSA. V was shortened by 3 bases and J by 2 bases, with 7 bases between the two germline ends. CDR3 bases: TGTGCCAGCAGCTTGGACAGAAACACTGAAGCTTTCTTT. Amino acids: CASSLDRNTEAFF.